The clone carrying this T cell receptor (beta chain) was seen a single time. Seattle participants joined during active infection and were tracked over time. This entry comes from a study of blood T cell repertoires in COVID-19. Study overall: Some COVID-19 samples were acute and others convalescent; all came from the United States, Italy and Spain. The cDNA or gDNA used as material had been derived from T cells, B-cell-depleted T cells, or PBMCs.

This CDR3 region has 15 residues. Original methodology: Estimation of nucleated cell counts was performed using reference gene primer amplification. Data came from immunoSEQ multiplex PCR; TCRdb stores just in-frame clones and leaves some out. V, J and clone size are taken as reported in that table, and D and trimming were inferred from the DNA itself. The table lists about 52,000 clones, approximately 83% of them singletons. The sample consisted of peripheral blood. This chain links TRBV21-1 with TRBJ1-1. TRBV21-1 is shown as a pseudogene. The clonotype was recovered from a man older than 75 with COVID-19, enrolled during active disease. CDR3: CASSKGRGIWTEAFF. Written as DNA, the CDR3 is TGTGCCAGCAGCAAAGGTCGGGGGATTTGGACTGAAGCTTTCTTT.